The subject of this entry is one T cell receptor beta chain. Its antigen is as yet unknown. Per the study methods: Variation in CDR3 across clinicopathological groups served as the basis for constructing a distant-metastasis classifier in papillary thyroid cancer. MiXCR re-clonotyped the PCR reads for TCRdb. V and J calls and clone size were set by TCRdb, not the authors. The table includes 11,000 or so clones, approximately 24% detected once. All patients reached thyroid surgery having received no treatment beforehand. This record comes from a study of metastatic and nonmetastatic thyroid tumors. Whole-study context: Both malignant and benign thyroid patients supplied peripheral blood and tumor or nodule tissue samples, across which the repertoires of these patients were then compared.

Germline CDR1 is MDHEN and CDR2 is SYDVKM. CDR3 length: 14 amino acids. Trimming left V 4 bases short and J 5 bases short, with 14 bases between. General study findings and limits: Across blood and tumor, TCR beta diversity in malignant thyroid tumors was reportedly significantly higher than in benign nodules.

Sequenced material: tumor tissue. The chain recombines TRBV28 with TRBJ2-5, with D perhaps assigned TRBD1 or TRBD2 (5 bases each). The source is a female donor with papillary thyroid cancer or a benign thyroid nodule (not recorded which). Some clones in this sample may be carry-over from other donors' samples. CDR3 bases: TGTGCCAGCAGTTCCGGGCGGGCAGGGGAGACCCAGTACTTC. Its protein is CASSSGRAGETQYF.